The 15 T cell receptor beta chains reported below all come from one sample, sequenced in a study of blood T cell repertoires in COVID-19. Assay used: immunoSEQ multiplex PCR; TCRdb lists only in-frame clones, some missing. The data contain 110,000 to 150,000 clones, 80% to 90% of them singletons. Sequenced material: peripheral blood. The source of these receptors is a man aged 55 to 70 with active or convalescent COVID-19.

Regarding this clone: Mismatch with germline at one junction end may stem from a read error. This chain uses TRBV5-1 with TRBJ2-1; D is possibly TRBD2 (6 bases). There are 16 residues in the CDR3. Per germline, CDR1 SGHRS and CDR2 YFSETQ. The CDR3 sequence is CANSLGGLSDYNEQFF. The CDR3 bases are TGCGCCAACAGCTTGGGAGGCCTATCCGACTACAATGAGCAGTTCTTC.

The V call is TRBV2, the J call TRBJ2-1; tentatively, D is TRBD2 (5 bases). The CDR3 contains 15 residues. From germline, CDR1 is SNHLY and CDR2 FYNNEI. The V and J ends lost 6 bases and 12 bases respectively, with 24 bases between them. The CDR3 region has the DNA TGTGCCAGCAGGCGGGCCGCTATAGCCGAGGGCCTGCAGTTCTTC. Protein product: CASRRAAIAEGLQFF.

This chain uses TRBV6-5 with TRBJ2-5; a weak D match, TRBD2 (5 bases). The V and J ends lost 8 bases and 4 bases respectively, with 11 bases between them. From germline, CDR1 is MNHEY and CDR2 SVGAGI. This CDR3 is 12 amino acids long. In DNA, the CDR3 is TGTGCCAGCCGCTCCGCGGGAGAGACCCAGTACTTC. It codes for CASRSAGETQYF.

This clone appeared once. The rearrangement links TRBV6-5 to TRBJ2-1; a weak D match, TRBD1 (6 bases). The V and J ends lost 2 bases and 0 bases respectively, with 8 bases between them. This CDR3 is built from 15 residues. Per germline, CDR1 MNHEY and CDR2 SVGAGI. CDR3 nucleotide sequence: TGTGCCAGCAGTTACGGGGGCATCTCCTACAATGAGCAGTTCTTC. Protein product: CASSYGGISYNEQFF.

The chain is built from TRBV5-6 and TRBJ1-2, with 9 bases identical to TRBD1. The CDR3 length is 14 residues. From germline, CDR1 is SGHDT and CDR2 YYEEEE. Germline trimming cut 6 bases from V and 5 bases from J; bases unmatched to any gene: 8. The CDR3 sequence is CASNMPGQGYGYTF. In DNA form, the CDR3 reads TGTGCCAGCAACATGCCGGGACAGGGATATGGCTACACCTTC.

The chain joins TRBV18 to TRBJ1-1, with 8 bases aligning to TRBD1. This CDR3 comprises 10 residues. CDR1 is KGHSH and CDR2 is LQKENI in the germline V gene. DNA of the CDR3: TGTGCGACAGGGGTTGATGAAGCTTTCTTT. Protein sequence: CATGVDEAFF.

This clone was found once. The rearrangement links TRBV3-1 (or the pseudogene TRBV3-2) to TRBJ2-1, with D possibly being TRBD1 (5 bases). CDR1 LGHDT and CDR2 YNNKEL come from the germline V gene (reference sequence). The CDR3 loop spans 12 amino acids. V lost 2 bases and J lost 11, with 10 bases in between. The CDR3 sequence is CASSQQGLQQFF. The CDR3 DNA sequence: TGTGCCAGCAGCCAACAGGGCTTGCAGCAGTTCTTC.

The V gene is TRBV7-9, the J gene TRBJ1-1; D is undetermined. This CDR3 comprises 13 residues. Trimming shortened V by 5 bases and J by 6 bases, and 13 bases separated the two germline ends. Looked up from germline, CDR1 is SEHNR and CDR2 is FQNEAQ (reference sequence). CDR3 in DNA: TGTGCCAGCAGCACCCCACAAATATCTGAAGCTTTCTTT. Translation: CASSTPQISEAFF.

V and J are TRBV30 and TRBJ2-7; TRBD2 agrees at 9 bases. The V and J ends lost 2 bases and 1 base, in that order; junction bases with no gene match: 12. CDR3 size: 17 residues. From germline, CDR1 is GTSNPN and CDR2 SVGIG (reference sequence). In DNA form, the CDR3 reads TGTGCCTGGAGTTATAGCGGGAGTAAGGGTTGGTCCTACGAGCAGTACGTC. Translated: CAWSYSGSKGWSYEQYV.

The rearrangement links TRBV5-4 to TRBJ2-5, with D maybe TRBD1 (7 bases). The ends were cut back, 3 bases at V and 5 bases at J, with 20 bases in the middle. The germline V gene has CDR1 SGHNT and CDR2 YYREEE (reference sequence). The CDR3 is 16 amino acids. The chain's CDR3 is CASSSALTGRRETQYF. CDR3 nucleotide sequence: TGTGCCAGCAGCTCTGCACTGACAGGGAGGAGGGAGACCCAGTACTTC.

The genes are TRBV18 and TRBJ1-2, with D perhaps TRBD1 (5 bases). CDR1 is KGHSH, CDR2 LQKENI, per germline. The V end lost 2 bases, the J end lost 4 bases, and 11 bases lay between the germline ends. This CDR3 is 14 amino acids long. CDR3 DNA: TGTGCCAGCTCACCATCAGGGCTGTTCTATGGCTACACCTTC. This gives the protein CASSPSGLFYGYTF. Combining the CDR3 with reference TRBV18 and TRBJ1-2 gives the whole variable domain NAGVMQNPRHLVRRRGQEARLRCSPMKGHSHVYWYRQLPEEGLKFMVYLQKENIIDESGMPKERFSAEFPKEGPSILRIQQVVRGDSAAYFCASSPSGLFYGYTFGSGTRLTVV.

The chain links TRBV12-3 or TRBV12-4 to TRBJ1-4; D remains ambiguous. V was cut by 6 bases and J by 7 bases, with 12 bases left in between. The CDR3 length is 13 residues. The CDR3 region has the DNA TGTGCCAGCAGAGAGGGCGGGAGTGAAAAACTGTTTTTT. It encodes CASREGGSEKLFF.

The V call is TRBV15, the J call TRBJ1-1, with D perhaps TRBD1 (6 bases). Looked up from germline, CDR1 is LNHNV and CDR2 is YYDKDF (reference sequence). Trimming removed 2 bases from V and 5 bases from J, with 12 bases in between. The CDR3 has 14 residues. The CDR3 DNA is TGTGCCACCAGCAGAATGGACAGTCGGACTGAAGCTTTCTTT. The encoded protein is CATSRMDSRTEAFF.

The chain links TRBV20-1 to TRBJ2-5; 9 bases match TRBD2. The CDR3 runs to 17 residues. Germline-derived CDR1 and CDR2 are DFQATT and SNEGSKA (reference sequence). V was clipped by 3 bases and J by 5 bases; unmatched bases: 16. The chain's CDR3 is CSASGPSGEMRWETQYF. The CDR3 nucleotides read TGCAGTGCTAGTGGTCCTAGCGGGGAGATGCGTTGGGAGACCCAGTACTTC.

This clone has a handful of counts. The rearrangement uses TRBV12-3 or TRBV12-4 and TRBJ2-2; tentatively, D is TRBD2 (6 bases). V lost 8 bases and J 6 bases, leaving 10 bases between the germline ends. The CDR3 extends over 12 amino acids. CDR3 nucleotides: TGTGCCAGCTCTAGCGTAGCCGGGGAGCTGTTTTTT. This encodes CASSSVAGELFF.